Sequencing of this T cell receptor beta chain was carried out in a study of shared clonotypes between healthy human individuals. Findings of the study overall: Naive CD4 clonotype sharing across four donors was around 5.5%. Researchers found naive subsets generally carried larger estimated richness than memory subsets. Deeper or shallower sequencing was expected to change how clonotypes are shared among donors.

This clone has a handful of counts. The antigen remains undetermined. Method: immunoSEQ multiplex PCR; TCRdb's copy keeps in-frame clones and lacks some. The sample lists over 950,000 clones, roughly 77% seen once, with 0.89% in the top ten. V was pared by 1 base and J by 5 bases, with 4 bases between. The CDR3 runs 12 residues. Germline lookup yields CDR1 LGHNA and CDR2 YNFKEQ. Sequencing was carried out using memory CD4+ T cells from PBMCs. As to subset: CD45RA-negative fraction. V is TRBV4-2 and J is TRBJ2-3; D is unresolved. The receptor comes from a man between 18 and 35 years old in good health. Some clones in this sample may be carry-over from other donors' samples. CDR3 DNA: TGTGCCAGCAGCCAAGTGGGAGATACGCAGTATTTT. Amino acids: CASSQVGDTQYF.